These 11 T cell receptor beta chains came from one sample sequenced in a study of T cell repertoires in cytomegalovirus infection. TCRdb recomputed calls from the reads with MiXCR, one row per CDR3 protein. The repertoire includes about 500,000 distinct CDR3 sequences, around 30% of them detected once, and about 17% sits in the top ten. These receptors' antigens are unknown. The sequenced sample was cultured PBMCs, obtained from culture after CMV antigen stimulation. Receptor source: a human donor in good health (CMV status not recorded). Some clones in this sample may be carry-over from other donors' samples.

This chain uses TRBV27 with TRBJ2-1; 12 nucleotides match TRBD2. Germline V gene sequence: CDR1 MNHEY, CDR2 SMNVEV (reference sequence). The junction had 3 bases not matched to a gene; V was cut back by 5 bases and J by 7 bases. The CDR3 runs to 14 residues. The CDR3 DNA is TGTGCCAGCAGTGGACTAGCGGGACGTAATGAGCAGTTCTTC. Translation gives CASSGLAGRNEQFF.

The gene calls are TRBV15 and TRBJ2-7; the D gene is possibly TRBD1 (5 bases). CDR3 length: 13 amino acids. Germline lookup yields CDR1 LNHNV and CDR2 YYDKDF (reference sequence). The V and J ends lost 9 bases and 7 bases respectively, with 19 bases between them. The CDR3 here is CATASRAKGEQYV. DNA of the CDR3: TGTGCCACGGCGAGCCGGGCTAAGGGGGAGCAGTACGTC.

V usage is TRBV11-2 and J usage is TRBJ1-1; D may be TRBD1 (5 bases). Trimming shortened V by 0 bases and J by 6 bases, and 14 bases separated the two germline ends. The germline CDR1 and CDR2 sequences are SGHAT and FQNNGV. The CDR3 consists of 15 residues. CDR3 sequence reads: CASSLDFLGRAEAFF. The CDR3 DNA is TGTGCCAGCAGCTTAGATTTTTTGGGCAGGGCTGAAGCTTTCTTT.

This clonotype was counted a few times. The rearrangement links TRBV19 to TRBJ2-3; D uncertain. The V end was cut by 4 bases, the J end by 6 bases, with 8 bases between. Germline CDR1 and CDR2: LNHDA and SQIVND (reference sequence). CDR3 size: 12 residues. The CDR3 DNA reads TGTGCCAGTAGTACCCTCAAGGATACGCAGTATTTT. Translating it yields CASSTLKDTQYF.

In this sample, this clonotype turned up many times. This chain connects TRBV7-8 to TRBJ2-3; unclear D gene. Germline lookup yields CDR1 SGHVS and CDR2 FQNEAQ. The CDR3 runs to 13 residues. V lost 5 bases and J 7 bases, leaving 13 bases between the germline ends. The CDR3 region has the DNA TGTGCCAGCAGCCCCAAGGGTCGTAATACGCAGTATTTT. Protein product: CASSPKGRNTQYF.

The chain employs TRBV6-2 or TRBV6-3 and TRBJ2-1; TRBD1 is a possible D gene (6 bases). Germline assignment: CDR1 MNHEY and CDR2 SVGEGT. This CDR3 comprises 17 residues. Trimming took 6 bases from V and 4 from J, leaving 22 bases between them. In nucleotides, the CDR3 is TGTGCCAGCAGATGGGTCGGTCCGCAGGGGTCGTACAATGAGCAGTTCTTC. Protein product: CASRWVGPQGSYNEQFF.

The chain has TRBV12-3 or TRBV12-4 and TRBJ2-7; 9 bases align to TRBD1. V trimming: 5 bases; J trimming: 3 bases; junction bases outside the gene matches: 14. The CDR3 has 17 residues. In nucleotides, the CDR3 is TGTGCCAGCAGTCCTAAGTGGGCACAGGGGGCTTTCTACGAGCAGTACGTC. Protein sequence: CASSPKWAQGAFYEQYV.

This clonotype has a handful of counts. This rearrangement joins TRBV27 to TRBJ2-3; D gene unclear. V lost 0 bases to trimming and J lost 9 bases, with 10 bases between them. CDR1 is MNHEY, CDR2 SMNVEV, per germline (reference sequence). CDR3 length: 13 amino acids. The CDR3 spells CASSLSRLVTQYF. CDR3 sequence (DNA): TGTGCCAGCAGTTTATCGAGACTCGTAACGCAGTATTTT.

V is TRBV28 and J is TRBJ1-1, with D uncertain. The V gene lost 6 bases and the J gene lost 9 bases, with 14 bases spanning the gap. The CDR3 consists of 12 residues. Looked up from germline, CDR1 is MDHEN and CDR2 is SYDVKM. CDR3: CASSLIPMQAFF. The CDR3 bases are TGTGCCAGCAGCTTAATCCCCATGCAAGCTTTCTTT.

The chain links TRBV20-1 to TRBJ2-3; D unclear. With 3 bases removed from V and 4 bases from J, the gap between germline ends came to 17 bases. Germline V gives CDR1 DFQATT, CDR2 SNEGSKA (reference sequence). The CDR3 runs to 15 residues. The CDR3 loop is CSASRFLSAADTQYF. Written as DNA, the CDR3 is TGCAGTGCTAGTCGTTTCCTTTCGGCGGCAGATACGCAGTATTTT.

There are a few counts of this clonotype. This chain joins TRBV7-6 and TRBJ2-5, with D perhaps TRBD2 (6 bases). CDR3 length: 14 residues. CDR1 SGHVS and CDR2 FNYEAQ come from the germline V gene. With 0 bases removed from V and 3 bases from J, the gap between germline ends came to 8 bases. CDR3 coding DNA: TGTGCCAGCAGCTTAGCGGACTACGAAGAGACCCAGTACTTC. Its protein product is CASSLADYEETQYF.